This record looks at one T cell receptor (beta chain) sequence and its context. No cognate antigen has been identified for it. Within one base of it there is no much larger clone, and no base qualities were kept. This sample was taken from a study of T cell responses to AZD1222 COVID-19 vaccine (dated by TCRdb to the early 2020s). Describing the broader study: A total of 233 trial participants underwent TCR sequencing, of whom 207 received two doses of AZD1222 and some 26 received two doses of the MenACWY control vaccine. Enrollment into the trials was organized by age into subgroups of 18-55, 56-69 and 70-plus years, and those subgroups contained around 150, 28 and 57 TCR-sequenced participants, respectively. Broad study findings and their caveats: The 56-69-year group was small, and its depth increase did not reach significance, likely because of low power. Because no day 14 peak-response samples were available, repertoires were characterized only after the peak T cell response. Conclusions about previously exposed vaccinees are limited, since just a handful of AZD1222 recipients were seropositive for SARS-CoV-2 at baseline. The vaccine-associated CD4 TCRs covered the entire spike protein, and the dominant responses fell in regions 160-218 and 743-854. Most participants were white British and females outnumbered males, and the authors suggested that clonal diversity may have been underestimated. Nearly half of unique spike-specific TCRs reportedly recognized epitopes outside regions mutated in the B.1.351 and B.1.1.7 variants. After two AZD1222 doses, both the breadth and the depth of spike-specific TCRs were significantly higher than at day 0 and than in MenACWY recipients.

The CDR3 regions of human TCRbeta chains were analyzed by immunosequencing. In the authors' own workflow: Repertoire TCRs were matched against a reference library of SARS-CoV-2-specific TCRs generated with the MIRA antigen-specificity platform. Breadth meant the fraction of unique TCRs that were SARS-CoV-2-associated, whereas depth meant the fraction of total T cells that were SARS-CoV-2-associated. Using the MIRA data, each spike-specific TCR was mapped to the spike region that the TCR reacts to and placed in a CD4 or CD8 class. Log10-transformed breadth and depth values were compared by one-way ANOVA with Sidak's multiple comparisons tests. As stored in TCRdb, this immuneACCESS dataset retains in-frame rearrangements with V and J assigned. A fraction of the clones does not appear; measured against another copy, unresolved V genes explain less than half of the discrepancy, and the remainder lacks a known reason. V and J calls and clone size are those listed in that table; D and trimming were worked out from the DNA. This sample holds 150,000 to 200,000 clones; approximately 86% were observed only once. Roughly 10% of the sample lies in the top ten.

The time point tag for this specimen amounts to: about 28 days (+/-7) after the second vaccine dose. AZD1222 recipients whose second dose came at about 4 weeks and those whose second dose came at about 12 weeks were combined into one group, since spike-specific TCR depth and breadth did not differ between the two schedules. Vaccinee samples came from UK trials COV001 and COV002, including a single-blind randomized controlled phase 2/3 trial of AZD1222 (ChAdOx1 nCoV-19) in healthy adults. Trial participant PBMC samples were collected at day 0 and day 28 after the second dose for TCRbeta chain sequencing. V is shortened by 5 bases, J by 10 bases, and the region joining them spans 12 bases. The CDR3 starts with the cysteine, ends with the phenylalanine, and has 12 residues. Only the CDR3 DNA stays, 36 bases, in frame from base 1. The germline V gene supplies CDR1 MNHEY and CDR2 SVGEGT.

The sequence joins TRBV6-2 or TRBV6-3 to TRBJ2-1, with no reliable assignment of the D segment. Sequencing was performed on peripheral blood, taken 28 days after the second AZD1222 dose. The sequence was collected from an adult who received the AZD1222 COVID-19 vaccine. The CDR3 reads CASSETSMEQFF. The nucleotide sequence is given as TGTGCCAGCAGTGAGACAAGCATGGAGCAGTTCTTC.